The 30 T cell receptor beta chains listed next were all sequenced from one sample in a study of PD-1 blockade in classical Hodgkin lymphoma (dated by TCRdb to the early 2020s). Libraries were built with the immunoSEQ multiplex PCR assay. TCRdb mirrors the immuneACCESS table, restricted to in-frame sequences. Some clones are absent from its copies; in checked studies, under half trace to an unresolved V gene, and the reason for the others is unknown. Across this sample there are over 80,000 clones, with roughly 90% seen only once. The ten largest clones take up roughly 2.8% of the sample. The time point label for this specimen denotes: cycle 1 day 1 (C1D1), immediately before nivolumab initiation. Every trial patient had relapsed following autologous stem cell transplantation, and prior brentuximab vedotin exposure was what differed among cohorts A, B and C. The material was peripheral blood mononuclear cells (PBMCs), obtained at baseline. These receptor sequences come from a human donor with classical Hodgkin lymphoma.

The chain recombines TRBV27 with TRBJ2-7; 8 nucleotides align to TRBD1. The CDR3 is 18 residues long. V shed 5 bases, J shed 1 base, and the junction held 16 bases outside the gene matches. Germline CDR1 reads MNHEY; CDR2 reads SMNVEV (reference sequence). CDR3 coding DNA: TGTGCCAGCAGTCGTCCCGGGACAGGTTTGGGGGGTTCCTACGAGCAGTACTTC. Its protein product is CASSRPGTGLGGSYEQYF.

In DNA, the CDR3 is TGTGCCAGCAGCTTTACGGCGGTTCAAGAGACCCAGTACTTC. Its protein is CASSFTAVQETQYF. The rearrangement links TRBV5-5 to TRBJ2-5, with no clear D. Germline lookup yields CDR1 SGHKS and CDR2 YYEKEE (reference sequence). V lost 2 bases to trimming and J lost 2 bases, with 10 bases between them. The CDR3 loop spans 14 amino acids. The full variable domain, with the rest looked up from reference TRBV5-5 and TRBJ2-5, is DAGVTQSPTHLIKTRGQQVTLRCSPISGHKSVSWYQQVLGQGPQFIFQYYEKEERGRGNFPDRFSARQFPNYSSELNVNALLLGDSALYLCASSFTAVQETQYFGPGTRLLVL.

The V gene is TRBV19, the J gene TRBJ2-1, with D possibly TRBD2 on 6 matching bases. Trimming stripped 3 bases from V and 10 bases from J, with 7 bases between. The germline CDR1 and CDR2 sequences are LNHDA and SQIVND (reference sequence). The CDR3 has 11 amino acids. This CDR3 is CASSIGREQFF. The CDR3 DNA is TGTGCCAGTAGTATTGGGAGGGAGCAGTTCTTC.

This clone is a singleton in its sample. This rearrangement joins TRBV28 to TRBJ2-7; 9 nucleotides match TRBD1. V was clipped by 2 bases and J by 3 bases; unmatched bases: 8. Germline values: CDR1 MDHEN, CDR2 SYDVKM. The CDR3 consists of 16 residues. The CDR3 bases are TGTGCCAGCAGTTTACCAAGGACAGGGGAGGGCTACGAGCAGTACTTC. It is translated as CASSLPRTGEGYEQYF.

The genes are TRBV2 and TRBJ2-7; a weak D match, TRBD2 (5 bases). The V end lost 4 bases, the J end lost 1 base, and 14 bases lay between the germline ends. This CDR3 comprises 15 residues. Germline V gives CDR1 SNHLY, CDR2 FYNNEI. The CDR3 region is CASSVASPGSYEQYF. The CDR3 nucleotides are TGTGCCAGCAGTGTTGCTAGCCCAGGTTCCTACGAGCAGTACTTC.

The chain couples TRBV5-4 to TRBJ2-7, with D hard to call. The CDR3 totals 14 residues. V was trimmed by 3 bases and J by 3 bases, leaving 13 bases between them. Germline lookup yields CDR1 SGHNT and CDR2 YYREEE (reference sequence). CDR3 nucleotides: TGTGCCAGCAGCTCCCCCCCCGGCGGCTACGAGCAGTACTTC. Amino acids: CASSSPPGGYEQYF.

The chain uses TRBV7-2 and TRBJ2-7; 11 nucleotides agree with TRBD1. Trimming cost V 8 bases and J 3 bases; bases outside gene matches: 6. Per the germline V gene, CDR1 is SGHTA and CDR2 is FQGNSA. The CDR3 loop spans 14 amino acids. The CDR3, as DNA: TGTGCCAGCTGGACCGGGACAGGGGGCTACGAGCAGTACTTC. It codes for CASWTGTGGYEQYF.

The rearrangement uses TRBV10-3 and TRBJ1-2; D is undetermined. CDR3 length equals 14 residues. Germline V gene data show CDR1 as ENHRY and CDR2 as SYGVKD. V gave up 7 bases and J gave up 7 bases, with 19 bases separating them. As DNA, the CDR3 is TGTGCCATCAATCCGACCGTGGGGTTAGGTGGCTACACCTTC. Its protein is CAINPTVGLGGYTF.

The genes are TRBV7-3 and TRBJ2-3; TRBD2 matches 13 bases. Unmatched junction bases numbered 2, after V lost 5 bases and J lost 3 bases. Germline values: CDR1 SGHTA, CDR2 FQGTGA. This CDR3 region has 15 residues. CDR3 in amino acids: CASSGTSGVTDTQYF. The CDR3 nucleotides are TGTGCCAGCAGCGGGACTAGCGGGGTTACAGATACGCAGTATTTT. Complete variable domain (other parts from reference TRBV7-3 and TRBJ2-3): GAGVSQTPSNKVTEKGKYVELRCDPISGHTALYWYRQSLGQGPEFLIYFQGTGAADDSGLPNDRFFAVRPEGSVSTLKIQRTERGDSAVYLCASSGTSGVTDTQYFGPGTRLTVL.

This chain links TRBV27 with TRBJ1-5, with D uncertain. V was shortened by 0 bases and J by 6 bases, with 12 bases between the two germline ends. The CDR3 totals 15 residues. In germline, CDR1 is MNHEY, CDR2 SMNVEV (reference sequence). CDR3 sequence: CASSLSLGGGQPQHF. The CDR3, as DNA: TGTGCCAGCAGTTTATCATTAGGCGGAGGTCAGCCCCAGCATTTT.

In this sample, this clone turned up once. The CDR3 protein is CAISVEGASYNEQFF. The DNA for the CDR3 is TGTGCCATCAGTGTCGAGGGGGCGAGCTACAATGAGCAGTTCTTC. This chain connects TRBV10-3 to TRBJ2-1; TRBD1 matches at 7 bases. The V and J ends lost 4 bases and 3 bases, in that order; junction bases with no gene match: 6. The CDR3 covers 15 residues. CDR1 and CDR2 (germline): ENHRY, SYGVKD.

The chain carries TRBV13 and TRBJ1-5; D uncertain. This CDR3 has 12 amino acids. From germline, CDR1 is PRHDT and CDR2 FYEKMQ (reference sequence). The V gene lost 3 bases and the J gene lost 2 bases, with 2 bases spanning the gap. CDR3 DNA: TGTGCCAGCAGCTTCCGCAATCAGCCCCAGCATTTT. Translating it yields CASSFRNQPQHF.

As regards this clone: In the same sample, other DNA sequences code for this CDR3. The V gene is TRBV5-1, the J gene TRBJ2-1, with 14 nucleotides matching TRBD2. Unmatched junction bases numbered 4, after V lost 5 bases and J lost 3 bases. This CDR3 is built from 16 residues. Germline CDR1 SGHRS, CDR2 YFSETQ. CDR3 DNA sequence: TGCGCCAGCAGTTCCGGACTAGCGGGAGGCTACAATGAGCAGTTCTTC. This translates into CASSSGLAGGYNEQFF.

The chain recombines TRBV28 with TRBJ1-1; no clear D gene. V gave up 6 bases and J gave up 10 bases, with 24 bases separating them. The CDR3 totals 15 residues. Germline V gene data show CDR1 as MDHEN and CDR2 as SYDVKM. The chain's CDR3 is CASSPDEPYLVRAFF. In nucleotides, the CDR3 is TGTGCCAGCAGCCCTGATGAGCCCTACCTTGTGAGAGCTTTCTTT.

The chain recombines TRBV11-2 with TRBJ2-1, with TRBD2 matching over 7 bases. This CDR3 contains 12 residues. After removal of 6 bases from V and 6 bases from J, the junction contained 2 bases not matched to a gene. The germline V gene encodes CDR1 SGHAT and CDR2 FQNNGV. Here the CDR3 DNA reads TGTGCCAGCAGTTGGGGGGGCAATGAGCAGTTCTTC. Translation gives CASSWGGNEQFF.

The chain uses TRBV11-2 and TRBJ1-2; no firm D call. This CDR3 region has 15 residues. Trimming cost V 5 bases and J 4 bases, with 17 bases left between them. Germline V lookup: CDR1 SGHAT, CDR2 FQNNGV. The CDR3 region is CASSHAAPTGYGYTF. The DNA of the CDR3 is TGTGCCAGCAGCCACGCAGCCCCTACTGGCTATGGCTACACCTTC.

In DNA, the CDR3 is TGTGCCAGCAGTGGCGGGCCTAATGAAAAACTGTTTTTT. Its protein product is CASSGGPNEKLFF. This chain joins TRBV6-1 and TRBJ1-4, with no clear D. The CDR3 extends over 13 amino acids. The germline V gene has CDR1 MNHNS and CDR2 SASEGT. V lost 4 bases and J 3 bases, leaving 6 bases between the germline ends.

V and J are TRBV15 and TRBJ2-1; 7 bases are a match to TRBD1. Looked up from germline, CDR1 is LNHNV and CDR2 is YYDKDF (reference sequence). Trimming cost V 0 bases and J 0 bases; bases outside gene matches: 2. The CDR3 is 16 amino acids. The CDR3 DNA is TGTGCCACCAGCAGAGATGGGGACAGCTCCTACAATGAGCAGTTCTTC. Protein: CATSRDGDSSYNEQFF.

The chain links TRBV28 to TRBJ2-7; 7 bases agree with TRBD2. CDR3 length equals 15 residues. CDR1 MDHEN and CDR2 SYDVKM come from the germline V gene. V was clipped by 5 bases and J by 7 bases; unmatched bases: 14. CDR3: CASSPRGEGRREQYF. Written as DNA, the CDR3 is TGTGCCAGCAGTCCAAGAGGGGAGGGAAGGAGGGAGCAGTACTTC.

The chain couples TRBV10-3 to TRBJ2-2; 10 nucleotides align to TRBD1. CDR1 and CDR2 (germline): ENHRY, SYGVKD. The CDR3 has 13 residues. J gave up 3 bases and V 10 bases, and 2 bases lay outside the gene matches. In DNA form, the CDR3 reads TGTGCCACAGACAGGGGGCACACCGGGGAGCTGTTTTTT. It encodes CATDRGHTGELFF.

The count of this clone is one. The chain links TRBV7-9 to TRBJ2-3, with D possibly TRBD2 on 6 matching bases. The ends were cut back, 0 bases at V and 2 bases at J, with 15 bases in the middle. Germline CDR1 reads SEHNR; CDR2 reads FQNEAQ (reference sequence). This CDR3 has 17 residues. Written as DNA, the CDR3 is TGTGCCAGCAGCTTAGCTTCTGGCGGGAAATACACAGATACGCAGTATTTT. It translates to CASSLASGGKYTDTQYF.

The chain employs TRBV5-1 and TRBJ1-1; D ambiguous. The germline V gene has CDR1 SGHRS and CDR2 YFSETQ. Between the trimmed V and J ends, which lost 2 bases and 1 base, there was a span of 3 bases. This CDR3 spans 12 amino acids. The CDR3 spells CASSFGNTEAFF. For the CDR3, the DNA is TGCGCCAGCAGCTTTGGGAACACTGAAGCTTTCTTT.

The chain combines TRBV19 with TRBJ1-2; 9 bases match TRBD1. V was pared by 9 bases and J by 3 bases, with 8 bases of the junction left unmatched. Germline values: CDR1 LNHDA, CDR2 SQIVND (reference sequence). CDR3 length: 14 residues. Here the CDR3 reads CASGRTGADYGYTF. The CDR3 DNA sequence: TGTGCCAGCGGCCGGACAGGGGCAGACTATGGCTACACCTTC. The whole variable domain, remainder taken from reference TRBV19 and TRBJ1-2, is DGGITQSPKYLFRKEGQNVTLSCEQNLNHDAMYWYRQDPGQGLRLIYYSQIVNDFQKGDIAEGYSVSREKKESFPLTVTSAQKNPTAFYLCASGRTGADYGYTFGSGTRLTVV.

This chain joins TRBV7-9 and TRBJ2-7; 8 nucleotides align to TRBD1. Germline CDR1 reads SEHNR; CDR2 reads FQNEAQ (reference sequence). CDR3 length equals 13 residues. Trimming cost V 5 bases and J 0 bases; bases outside gene matches: 0. Written as DNA, the CDR3 is TGTGCCAGCAGCGGACAGGGCTCCTACGAGCAGTACTTC. The encoded protein is CASSGQGSYEQYF.

This clone appeared once. The chain has TRBV7-5 and TRBJ1-4; the table names TRBD1, a call not compared with the DNA. TRBV7-5 is a pseudogene segment. The CDR3 covers 16 residues. The CDR3: CVRSYRDKGMGEKLFF. The DNA of the CDR3 is TGTGTCAGAAGCTACCGGGACAAAGGAATGGGAGAAAAACTGTTTTTT.

The rearrangement joins TRBV19 to TRBJ2-7; 8 bases line up with TRBD1. Germline V gives CDR1 LNHDA, CDR2 SQIVND (reference sequence). Losses at the gene ends were 4 bases for V and 7 bases for J; bases not matched to a gene: 15. CDR3 size: 16 residues. This CDR3 reads CASSTPLGTGLGEQYF. For the CDR3, the DNA is TGTGCCAGTAGTACTCCTCTCGGGACAGGCTTGGGGGAGCAGTACTTC. Combining the CDR3 with reference TRBV19 and TRBJ2-7 gives the whole variable domain DGGITQSPKYLFRKEGQNVTLSCEQNLNHDAMYWYRQDPGQGLRLIYYSQIVNDFQKGDIAEGYSVSREKKESFPLTVTSAQKNPTAFYLCASSTPLGTGLGEQYFGPGTRLTVT.

This clone has more than one count but fewer than ten. The V call is TRBV10-1, the J call TRBJ2-7, with TRBD1 as a possible D gene (6 bases). Trimming shortened V by 0 bases and J by 3 bases, and 18 bases separated the two germline ends. In germline, CDR1 is WNHNN, CDR2 SYGVQD (reference sequence). This CDR3 has 17 residues. The CDR3, as DNA: TGCGCCAGCAGTGAGTCGAAGGGCAGGGGCCGTTTCTACGAGCAGTACTTC. The encoded protein is CASSESKGRGRFYEQYF.

The gene calls are TRBV28 and TRBJ2-1; TRBD2 matches at 8 bases. This CDR3 contains 15 residues. Germline CDR1 reads MDHEN; CDR2 reads SYDVKM. V was clipped by 5 bases and J by 6 bases; unmatched bases: 9. CDR3 region: CASSSQRELINEQFF. The CDR3, as DNA: TGTGCCAGCAGTAGCCAGCGGGAGTTGATCAATGAGCAGTTCTTC.

The rearrangement joins TRBV2 to TRBJ2-5; D possibly corresponds to TRBD1 (5 bases). Per germline, CDR1 SNHLY and CDR2 FYNNEI. This CDR3 region has 13 residues. The V and J ends lost 7 bases and 1 base respectively, with 10 bases between them. The CDR3 protein is CASKTVIQETQYF. The CDR3 DNA reads as TGTGCCAGCAAGACAGTAATCCAAGAGACCCAGTACTTC.

This clone came up once. This chain uses TRBV28 with TRBJ1-1; weak D call: TRBD1 (6 bases). The CDR3 totals 16 residues. CDR1 is MDHEN, CDR2 SYDVKM, per germline. V was shortened by 4 bases and J by 5 bases, with 20 bases between the two germline ends. This chain's CDR3 is CASSSLQGPLRTEAFF. The CDR3 coding sequence is TGTGCCAGCAGTTCTCTACAGGGACCGCTGAGGACTGAAGCTTTCTTT.